Reported below is one T cell receptor (beta chain). Its target is not known. These data come from a study of pediatric ulcerative colitis. Study-level background: Seven or eight patients showed pancolitis and two showed left-sided colitis. Overall study findings and caveats: Compared with controls, ulcerative colitis showed greater blood-rectum clone sharing.

The CDR3 is 15 residues long. V lost 0 bases and J lost 4; bases outside the gene matches: 3. The germline V gene has CDR1 MNHNY and CDR2 SVGAGI (reference sequence). Before the diagnostic colonoscopy, ulcerative colitis patients were free of immunosuppressive medication. Some clones are missing from TCRdb's copy, which holds only in-frame ones; the method was immunoSEQ multiplex PCR. The sample has 65,000 or so clones, roughly nine tenths seen once. The clonotype was recovered from a boy under 18 with severe ulcerative colitis. The V and J genes are TRBV6-6 and TRBJ1-1; 9 bases agree with TRBD1. Sequencing used blood. The CDR3 bases are TGTGCCAGCAGTTACTCAGAGACAGGGGGCACTGAAGCTTTCTTT. It specifies CASSYSETGGTEAFF.